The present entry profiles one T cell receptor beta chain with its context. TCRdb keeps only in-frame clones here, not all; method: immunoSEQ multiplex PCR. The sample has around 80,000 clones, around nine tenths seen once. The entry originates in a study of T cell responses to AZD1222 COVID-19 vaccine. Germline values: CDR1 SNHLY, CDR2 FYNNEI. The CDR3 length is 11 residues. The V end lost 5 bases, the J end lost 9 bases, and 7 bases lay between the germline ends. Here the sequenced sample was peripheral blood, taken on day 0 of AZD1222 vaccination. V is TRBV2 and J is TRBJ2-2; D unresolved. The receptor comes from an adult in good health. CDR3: CASSQLWELFF. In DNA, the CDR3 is TGTGCCAGCAGTCAACTCTGGGAGCTGTTTTTT.